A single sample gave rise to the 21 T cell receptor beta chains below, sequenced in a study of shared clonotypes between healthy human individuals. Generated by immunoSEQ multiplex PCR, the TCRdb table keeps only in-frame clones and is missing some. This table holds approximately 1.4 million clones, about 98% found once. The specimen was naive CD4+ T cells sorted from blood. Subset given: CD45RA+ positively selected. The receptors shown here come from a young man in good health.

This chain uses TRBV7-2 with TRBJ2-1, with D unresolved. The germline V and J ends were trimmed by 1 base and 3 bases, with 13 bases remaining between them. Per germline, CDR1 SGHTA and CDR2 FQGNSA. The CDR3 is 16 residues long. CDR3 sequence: CASSLVRATVYNEQFF. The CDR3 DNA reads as TGTGCCAGCAGCTTAGTTCGGGCCACCGTCTACAATGAGCAGTTCTTC.

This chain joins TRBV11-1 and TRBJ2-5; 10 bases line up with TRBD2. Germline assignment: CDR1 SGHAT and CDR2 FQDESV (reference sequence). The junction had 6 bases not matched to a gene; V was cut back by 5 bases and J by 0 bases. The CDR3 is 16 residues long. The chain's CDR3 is CASSGELAGNQETQYF. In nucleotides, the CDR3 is TGTGCCAGCAGCGGGGAACTAGCGGGGAACCAAGAGACCCAGTACTTC.

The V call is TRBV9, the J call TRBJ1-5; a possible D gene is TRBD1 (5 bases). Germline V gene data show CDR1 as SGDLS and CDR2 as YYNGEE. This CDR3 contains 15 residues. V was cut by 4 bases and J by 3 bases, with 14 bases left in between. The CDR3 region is CASSPRGIDNQPQHF. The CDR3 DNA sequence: TGTGCCAGCAGCCCTCGGGGGATAGACAATCAGCCCCAGCATTTT.

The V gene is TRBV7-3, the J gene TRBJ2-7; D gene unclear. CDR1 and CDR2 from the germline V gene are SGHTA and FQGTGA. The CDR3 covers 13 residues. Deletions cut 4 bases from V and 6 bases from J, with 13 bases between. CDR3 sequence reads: CASSSDRPGEQYF. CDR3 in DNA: TGTGCCAGCAGCTCCGATCGCCCGGGCGAGCAGTACTTC.

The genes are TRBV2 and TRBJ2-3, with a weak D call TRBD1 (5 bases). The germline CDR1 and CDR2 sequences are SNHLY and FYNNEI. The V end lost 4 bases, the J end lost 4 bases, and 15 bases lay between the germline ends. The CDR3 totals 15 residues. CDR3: CASSVAGSSSDTQYF. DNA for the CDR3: TGTGCCAGCAGTGTGGCAGGGTCGAGTTCAGATACGCAGTATTTT.

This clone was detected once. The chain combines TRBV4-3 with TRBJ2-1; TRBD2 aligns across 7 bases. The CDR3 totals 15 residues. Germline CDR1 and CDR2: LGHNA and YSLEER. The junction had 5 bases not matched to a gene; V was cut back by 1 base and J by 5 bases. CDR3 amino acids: CASSQGGTTDNEQFF. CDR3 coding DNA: TGCGCCAGCAGCCAAGGAGGGACTACCGACAATGAGCAGTTCTTC.

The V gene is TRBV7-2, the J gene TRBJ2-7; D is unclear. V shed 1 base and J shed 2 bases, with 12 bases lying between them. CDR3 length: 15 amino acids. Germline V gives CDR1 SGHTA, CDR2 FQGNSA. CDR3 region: CASSLVSRQTYEQYF. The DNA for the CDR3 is TGTGCCAGCAGCTTAGTGTCTAGACAAACCTACGAGCAGTACTTC.

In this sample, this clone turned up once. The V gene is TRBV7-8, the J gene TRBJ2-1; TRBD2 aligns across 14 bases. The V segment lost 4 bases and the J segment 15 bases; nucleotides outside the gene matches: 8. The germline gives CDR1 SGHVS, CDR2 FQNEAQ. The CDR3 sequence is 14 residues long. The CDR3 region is CASSSGLAGEFGFF. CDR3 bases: TGTGCCAGCAGCTCGGGACTAGCGGGAGAGTTCGGGTTCTTC.

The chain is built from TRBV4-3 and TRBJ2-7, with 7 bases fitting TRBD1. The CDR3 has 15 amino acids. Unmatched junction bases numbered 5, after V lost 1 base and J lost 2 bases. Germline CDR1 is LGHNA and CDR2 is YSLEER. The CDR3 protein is CASSQANTGAYEQYF. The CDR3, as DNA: TGCGCCAGCAGCCAAGCTAACACAGGGGCCTACGAGCAGTACTTC.

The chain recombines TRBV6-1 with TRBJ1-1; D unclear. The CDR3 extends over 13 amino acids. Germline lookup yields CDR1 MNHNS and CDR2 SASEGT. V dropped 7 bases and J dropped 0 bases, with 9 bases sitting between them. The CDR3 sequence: CASNLVLNTEAFF. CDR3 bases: TGTGCCAGCAATCTAGTATTGAACACTGAAGCTTTCTTT.

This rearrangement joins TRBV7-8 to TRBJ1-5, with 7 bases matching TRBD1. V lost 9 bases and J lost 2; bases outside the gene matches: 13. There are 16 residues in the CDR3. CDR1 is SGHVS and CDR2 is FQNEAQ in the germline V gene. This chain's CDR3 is CASMPRETGGNQPQHF. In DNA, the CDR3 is TGTGCCAGTATGCCCCGCGAAACAGGGGGCAATCAGCCCCAGCATTTT.

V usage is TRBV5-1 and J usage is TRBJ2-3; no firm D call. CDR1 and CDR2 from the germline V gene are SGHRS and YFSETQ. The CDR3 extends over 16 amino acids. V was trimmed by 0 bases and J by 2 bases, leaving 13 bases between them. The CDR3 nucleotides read TGCGCCAGCAGCTTGGCCTTTATCGGTATCACAGATACGCAGTATTTT. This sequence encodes CASSLAFIGITDTQYF.

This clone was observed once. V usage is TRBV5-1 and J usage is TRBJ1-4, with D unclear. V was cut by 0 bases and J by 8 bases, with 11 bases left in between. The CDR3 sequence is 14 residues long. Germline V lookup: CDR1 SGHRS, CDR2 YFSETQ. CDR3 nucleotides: TGCGCCAGCAGCTTGGGTCCTACAGACGAAAAACTGTTTTTT. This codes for CASSLGPTDEKLFF. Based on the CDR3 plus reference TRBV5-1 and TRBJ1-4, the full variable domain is KAGVTQTPRYLIKTRGQQVTLSCSPISGHRSVSWYQQTPGQGLQFLFEYFSETQRNKGNFPGRFSGRQFSNSRSEMNVSTLELGDSALYLCASSLGPTDEKLFFGSGTQLSVL.

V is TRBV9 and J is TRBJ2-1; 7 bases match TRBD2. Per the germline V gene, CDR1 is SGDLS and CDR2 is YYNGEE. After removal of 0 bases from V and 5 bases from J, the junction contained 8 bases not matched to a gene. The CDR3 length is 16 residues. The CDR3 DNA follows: TGTGCCAGCAGCGTAGAATTAGCGGGCCCAAACAATGAGCAGTTCTTC. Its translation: CASSVELAGPNNEQFF. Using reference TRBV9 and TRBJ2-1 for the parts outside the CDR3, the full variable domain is DSGVTQTPKHLITATGQRVTLRCSPRSGDLSVYWYQQSLDQGLQFLIQYYNGEERAKGNILERFSAQQFPDLHSELNLSSLELGDSALYFCASSVELAGPNNEQFFGPGTRLTVL.

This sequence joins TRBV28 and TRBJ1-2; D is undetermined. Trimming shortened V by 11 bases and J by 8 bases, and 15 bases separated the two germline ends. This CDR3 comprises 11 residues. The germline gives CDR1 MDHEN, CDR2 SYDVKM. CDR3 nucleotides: TGTGCCTACGGAGGATATCGGGGCTACACCTTC. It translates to CAYGGYRGYTF.

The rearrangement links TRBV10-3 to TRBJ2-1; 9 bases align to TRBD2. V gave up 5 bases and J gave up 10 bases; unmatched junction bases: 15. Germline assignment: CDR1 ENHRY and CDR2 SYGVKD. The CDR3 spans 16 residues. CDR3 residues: CAISTGASGNWNEQFF. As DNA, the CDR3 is TGTGCCATCAGTACCGGGGCTAGCGGGAATTGGAACGAGCAGTTCTTC.

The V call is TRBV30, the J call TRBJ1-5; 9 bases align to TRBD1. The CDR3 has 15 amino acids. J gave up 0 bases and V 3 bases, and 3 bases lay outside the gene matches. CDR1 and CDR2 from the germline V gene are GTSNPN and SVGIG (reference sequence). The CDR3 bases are TGTGCCTGGAGCCGGGGACAGGGTAGCAATCAGCCCCAGCATTTT. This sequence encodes CAWSRGQGSNQPQHF.

DNA for the CDR3: TGTGCTAGTGGTCCAAGTAGGCGGGAGAACACCGGGGAGCTGTTTTTT. Translating gives CASGPSRRENTGELFF. J is TRBJ2-2 and V is TRBV12-5, with D maybe TRBD2 (6 bases). The CDR3 is 16 amino acids. Trimming left V 5 bases short and J 1 base short, with 14 bases between. Germline V CDR1 and CDR2: LGHNT, FRNRAP.

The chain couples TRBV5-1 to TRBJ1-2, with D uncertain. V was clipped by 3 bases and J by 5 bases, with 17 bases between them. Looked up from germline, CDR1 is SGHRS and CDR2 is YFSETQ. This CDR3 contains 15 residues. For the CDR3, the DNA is TGCGCCAGCAGCTCCCCCCCAGATTCTCCTTATGGCTACACCTTC. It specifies CASSSPPDSPYGYTF.

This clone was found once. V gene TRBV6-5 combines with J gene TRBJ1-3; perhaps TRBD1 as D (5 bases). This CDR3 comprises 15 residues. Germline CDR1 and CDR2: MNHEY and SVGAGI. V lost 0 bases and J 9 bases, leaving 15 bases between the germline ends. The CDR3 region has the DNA TGTGCCAGCAGTTACTCCCAGACTTCTGGGACCACCATATATTTT. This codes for CASSYSQTSGTTIYF.

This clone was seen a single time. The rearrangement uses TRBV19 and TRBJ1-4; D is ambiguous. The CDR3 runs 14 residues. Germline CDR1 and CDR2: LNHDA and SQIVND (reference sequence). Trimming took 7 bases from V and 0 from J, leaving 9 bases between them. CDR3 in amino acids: CASMGRATNEKLFF. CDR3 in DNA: TGTGCCAGTATGGGCAGAGCAACTAATGAAAAACTGTTTTTT.